This TCR beta chain stems from a study of cytomegalovirus exposure and HLA in healthy donors. Findings of the study overall: The study recorded 150 to 200 TCR beta chains that were cytomegalovirus-associated. CMV serostatus was the only recorded immune exposure for donors. When the data were analyzed later, several of the most significant clusters appeared to be linked to common viral pathogens. Exclusion applied to some V segments, including TRBV6-2 and TRBV6-3, as they were indistinguishable.

PCR involved 60 Vbeta and 13 Jbeta primers. TCRdb keeps only in-frame clones here, not all; method: immunoSEQ multiplex PCR. This sample yields about 200,000 clones, of which around 80% are seen a single time; around 2.8% belongs to the top ten. With V trimmed by 3 bases and J by 10 bases, 5 bases remained unmatched. In germline, CDR1 is SGHRS, CDR2 YFSETQ. The CDR3 has 13 residues. A note on this clone: What it binds is not known.

The chain recombines TRBV5-1 with TRBJ2-7; 12 bases are shared with TRBD2. This TCR came from a man aged 30 to 39 in good health and CMV-seronegative. Sequencing used PBMCs. In nucleotides, the CDR3 is TGCGCCAGCAGCTCCGGACTAGCGGGGTATCAGTACTTC. Amino acid sequence: CASSSGLAGYQYF.